These T cell receptor beta chains were read from a single sample in a study of CD8+ T cells in alopecia areata. TCRdb keeps only in-frame clones here, not all; method: immunoSEQ multiplex PCR. The sample has some 130,000 clones; around 56% are singletons. The sequencing used CD4+ T cells sorted from blood, collected at week 4, from a patient treated with tofacitinib. These receptors originate from a human donor with alopecia areata. CDR3s include the opening cysteine and the closing phenylalanine or tryptophan. Expanded clones are given a class, and other clones once, few, many or no size at all.

CAWSVTAAVNTEAFF,TRBV30,TRBJ1-1,NA
CASSVSGGTLNEQFF,TRBV2,TRBJ2-1,NA
CASSQGSTYNSPLHF,TRBV4-2,TRBJ1-6,NA
CASSAPGGLRNIQYF,TRBV25-1,TRBJ2-4,NA
CSADRGDEQFF,TRBV29-1,TRBJ2-1,NA
CASSPQDSGEQFF,TRBV18,TRBJ2-1,NA
CAIVGSSGANVLTF,TRBV7-9,TRBJ2-6,few
CASRISGRAVTGELFF,TRBV10-2,TRBJ2-2,NA
CAWSPKTSGAYEQYF,TRBV30,TRBJ2-7,few
CASIDLGKTEKLFF,TRBV2,TRBJ1-4,many
CAWSRTGAGNTIYF,TRBV30,TRBJ1-3,NA
CASSLLGQGNTEAFF,TRBV9,TRBJ1-1,NA
CAWMIREFAADTQYF,TRBV30,TRBJ2-3,NA
CASSLGDRGDYGELFF,TRBV13,TRBJ2-2,few
CASSFGSPSKTDEQYF,TRBV5-1,TRBJ2-7,few
CASRSQYGRLGEQYF,TRBV7-9,TRBJ2-7,NA
CRPYQAQAFF,TRBV20-1,TRBJ1-1,NA
CARYQGSGYTF,TRBV6-5,TRBJ1-2,NA
CASSIQGYEQYF,TRBV7-9,TRBJ2-7,few
CSVERLLAYNEQFF,TRBV29-1,TRBJ2-1,NA
CASSQGTLNPGELFF,TRBV4-1,TRBJ2-2,few
CASSRMGLDQETQYF,TRBV19,TRBJ2-5,NA
CASSLGGHEQFF,TRBV11-3,TRBJ2-1,NA
CASSRSVYNEQFF,TRBV23-1,TRBJ2-1,NA
CAWSHWASGNNEQFF,TRBV30,TRBJ2-1,few
CASSRQGNTEAFF,TRBV7-2,TRBJ1-1,NA
CASTLRISGANVLTF,TRBV27,TRBJ2-6,few
CASSSTGTTITGELFF,TRBV9,TRBJ2-2,NA
CAWSRSVNEQYF,TRBV30,TRBJ2-7,NA
CSVERLAGGTDTQYF,TRBV29-1,TRBJ2-3,NA
CASSGRAEAFF,TRBV27,TRBJ1-1,NA
CSVLHPSTDTQYF,TRBV29-1,TRBJ2-3,few
CASSLARIKTFGETQYF,TRBV5-4,TRBJ2-5,NA
CSVGRETGWTDTQYF,TRBV29-1,TRBJ2-3,NA
CAWSTHYNEQFF,TRBV30,TRBJ2-1,NA
CASSQDWLSTDSSYEQYF,TRBV14,TRBJ2-7,NA
CASSFTSGDYNEQFF,TRBV9,TRBJ2-1,NA
CASSTGRVTNAPLFF,TRBV19,TRBJ1-4,medium-sized
CSVGGNVNQPQHF,TRBV29-1,TRBJ1-5,few
CASTSGDTDTQYF,TRBV4-2,TRBJ2-3,NA
CAFHPGGPNTGELFF,TRBV30,TRBJ2-2,NA
CAWSGDRRPGYTF,TRBV30,TRBJ1-2,NA
CASSLDTNTEAFF,TRBV7-7,TRBJ1-1,few
CAWSKQGNEKLFF,TRBV30,TRBJ1-4,NA
CASSSGQGNEQFF,TRBV13,TRBJ2-1,many
CASSLVFPNEQFF,TRBV5-1,TRBJ2-1,NA
CSVAGIGNTEAFF,TRBV29-1,TRBJ1-1,NA
CASSGDYEQYF,TRBV9,TRBJ2-7,NA
CASSFGRGPTPYGYTF,TRBV5-6,TRBJ1-2,few
CASSSLGGTREPQHF,TRBV27,TRBJ1-5,NA
CSVEDTNRELEAFF,TRBV29-1,TRBJ1-1,few
CSVVGEKLFF,TRBV29-1,TRBJ1-4,few
CASTTLDNSPLHF,TRBV6-5,TRBJ1-6,NA